This T cell receptor (beta chain) is drawn from a study of OX40 agonist ivuxolimab in advanced cancers. Regarding the complete study: Ivuxolimab was a fully human IgG2 agonistic monoclonal antibody targeting the costimulatory receptor OX40 (CD134). Intravenous ivuxolimab was administered to patients every 2 weeks at six dose levels: 0.01, 0.1, 0.3, 1.5, 3 and 10 mg/kg. Of the 50 or so patients in dose escalation, about 20 had hepatocellular carcinoma, roughly 15 had melanoma, 9 had renal cell carcinoma and 9 had head and neck cancer. The dose-escalation cohort was about 86% male with a mean age of about 54 years, ranging from roughly 23 to 85. Patients were allowed to have had prior anti-PD-1, anti-PD-L1 or anti-CTLA-4 therapy, and around 43% of the dose-escalation patients had been treated with checkpoint inhibitors. Partial responses were achieved by three dose-escalation patients, of whom one had hepatocellular carcinoma and two had cutaneous melanoma. The point of sequencing TCRbeta in the periphery was to test whether ivuxolimab changed TCR sequence diversity and drove clonal T-cell expansion. The paper describes the monotherapy dose-escalation part (N of about 47 patients) of the phase I trial of ivuxolimab.

Germline trimming: 7 bases from V, 3 bases from J; junction bases outside gene matches: 11. From a lookup of the germline V gene (reference sequence), CDR1 and CDR2 are SEHNR and FQNEAQ. Inclusive of the bounding cysteine and phenylalanine, the CDR3 is 15 residues long. The read is trimmed to its CDR3 DNA, 45 bases read in frame from base 1. Genomic DNA was extracted from sorted cells for sequencing of the TCRbeta CDR3 region. The immunoSEQ Assay was used to sequence the TCRbeta CDR3 regions. Sourced from immuneACCESS, this table was stored by TCRdb with only in-frame sequences that have V and J called. A share of the clones is absent; for the studies checked, an unresolved V gene accounts for under half, and the remainder has no known explanation. This sample gives under 80,000 clones in total; roughly 90% of them show up just once. Roughly 2% of the sample is taken by the ten largest. The trial excluded patients who had a history of autoimmune disease or who were on systemic immunosuppression. In every dose cohort, peripheral blood was drawn for TCR sequencing at baseline, cycle 4 day 1, and cycle 7 day 1. The samples were drawn from a first-in-human, open-label, multicenter phase I dose-escalation trial of ivuxolimab. Adults with locally advanced or metastatic melanoma, renal cell, hepatocellular, or head and neck squamous cell carcinoma were enrolled in the trial. CD4+ and CD8+ T cells were sorted separately from peripheral blood before TCR sequencing.

Study-wide findings and limitations: On average, CD8+ T cells showed more expanded clones than CD4+ T cells after ivuxolimab. Low levels of normalized T-cell clonal expansion were also seen in some nonresponding patients. In the 0.1-3.0 mg/kg groups, partial responders were among the patients with the lowest normalized peripheral clonal expansion, particularly in CD8+ T cells. At doses of 0.1 to 3.0 mg/kg, clonal expansion of both CD4+ and CD8+ T cells in blood was seen between baseline and week 6. The antigen specificity of the clonally expanded peripheral T cells was not determined.

About this clone: This receptor's antigen is unknown. No base quality information exists; no much larger clone differs at one position.

The clonotype was recovered from an adult with an advanced solid tumor such as melanoma, head and neck, liver or kidney cancer. The sequence joins TRBV7-9 to TRBJ2-5, with 7 bases in between that match TRBD1. Sequencing was performed on CD4+ or CD8+ T cells sorted from blood, taken in a trial of the OX40 agonist ivuxolimab. The nucleotides are TGTGCCAGCAAGGATGAGACAGGGCGGGAAGAGACCCAGTACTTC. This codes for CASKDETGREETQYF.